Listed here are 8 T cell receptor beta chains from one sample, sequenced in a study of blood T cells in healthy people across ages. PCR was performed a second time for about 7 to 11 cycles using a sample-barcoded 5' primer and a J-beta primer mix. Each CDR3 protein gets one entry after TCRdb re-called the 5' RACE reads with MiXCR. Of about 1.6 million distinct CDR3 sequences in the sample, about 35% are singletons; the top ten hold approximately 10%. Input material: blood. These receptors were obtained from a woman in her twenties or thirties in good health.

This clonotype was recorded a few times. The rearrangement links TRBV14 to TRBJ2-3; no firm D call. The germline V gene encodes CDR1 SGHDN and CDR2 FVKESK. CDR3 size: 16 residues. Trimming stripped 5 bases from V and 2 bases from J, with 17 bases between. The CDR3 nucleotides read TGTGCCAGCAGCGTACGCTGGGCGGCAGACACAGATACGCAGTATTTT. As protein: CASSVRWAADTDTQYF.

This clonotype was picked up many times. CDR3 amino acids: CASSQVSSSYEQYF. The CDR3 region has the DNA TGCGCCAGCAGCCAAGTCTCTAGCAGCTACGAGCAGTACTTC. The chain uses TRBV4-1 and TRBJ2-7, with a possible D match to TRBD2 (5 bases). CDR1 is MGHRA and CDR2 is YSYEKL in the germline V gene. The CDR3 sequence is 14 residues long. Trimming shortened V by 1 base and J by 3 bases, and 10 bases separated the two germline ends.

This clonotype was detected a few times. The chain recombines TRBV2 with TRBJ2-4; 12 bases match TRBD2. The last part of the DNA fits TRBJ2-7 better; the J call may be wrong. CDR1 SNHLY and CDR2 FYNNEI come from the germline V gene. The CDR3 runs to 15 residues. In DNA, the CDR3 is TGTGCCAGCAGCCTAGCGGGAGGGGAAGTGTACGAGCAGTACTTC. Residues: CASSLAGGEVYEQYF.

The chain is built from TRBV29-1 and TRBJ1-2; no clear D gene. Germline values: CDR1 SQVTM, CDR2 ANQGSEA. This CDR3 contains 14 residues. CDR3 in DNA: TGCAGTTCGACCCCGGAGGGAGTAAGCTATGGCTACACCTTC. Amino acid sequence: CSSTPEGVSYGYTF.

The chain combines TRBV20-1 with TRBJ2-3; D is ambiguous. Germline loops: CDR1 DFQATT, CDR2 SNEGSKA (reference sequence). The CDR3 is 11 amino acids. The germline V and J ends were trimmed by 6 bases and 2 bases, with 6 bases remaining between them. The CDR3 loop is CSARHTDTQYF. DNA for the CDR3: TGCAGTGCCAGACACACAGATACGCAGTATTTT.

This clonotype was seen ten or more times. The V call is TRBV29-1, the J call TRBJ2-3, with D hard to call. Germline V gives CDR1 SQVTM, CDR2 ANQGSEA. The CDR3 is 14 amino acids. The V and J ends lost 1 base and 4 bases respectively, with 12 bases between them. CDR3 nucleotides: TGCAGCGTTGAAGGGGCGGTTCGGGCAGATACGCAGTATTTT. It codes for CSVEGAVRADTQYF.

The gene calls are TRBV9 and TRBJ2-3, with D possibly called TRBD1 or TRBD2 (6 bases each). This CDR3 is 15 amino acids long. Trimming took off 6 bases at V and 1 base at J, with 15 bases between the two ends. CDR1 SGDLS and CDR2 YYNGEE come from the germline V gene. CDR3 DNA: TGTGCCAGCAACGCGTGGAGGGGGGGCACAGATACGCAGTATTTT. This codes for CASNAWRGGTDTQYF.

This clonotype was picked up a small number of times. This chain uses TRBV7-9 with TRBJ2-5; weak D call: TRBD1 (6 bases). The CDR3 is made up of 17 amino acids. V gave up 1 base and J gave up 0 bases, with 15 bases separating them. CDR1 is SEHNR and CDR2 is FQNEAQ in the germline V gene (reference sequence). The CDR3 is CASSLGLDSRYQETQYF. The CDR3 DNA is TGTGCCAGCAGCTTAGGGCTGGACAGCAGGTACCAAGAGACCCAGTACTTC.